A selection of T cell receptor beta chains follows, all from one sample in a study of T cell changes during pregnancy in multiple sclerosis. Sequencing was performed with immunoSEQ multiplex PCR; in TCRdb, only in-frame clones are kept and a portion is missing. This table has about 64,000 clones, almost 97% appearing once. Sequences were derived from CD8+ T cells from peripheral blood mononuclear cells, sampled after pregnancy. The receptors originated from a female donor with multiple sclerosis, enrolled in a pregnancy study. Each CDR3 is given with its conserved first and last residue. The order of the fields is clone size, V gene, CDR3 length, J gene, D gene, CDR3 protein, CDR3 DNA. The D gene is left open where the match is weak. Clone size is shown for a subset of rows, as once, few, many or a class of expanded clone.

clone_size: .
v_call: TRBV4-1
cdr3_length: 17
j_call: TRBJ2-2
d_call: .
cdr3_aa: CASSQDRGTANTGELFF
cdr3_nt: TGCGCCAGCAGCCAAGATCGGGGAACAGCGAACACCGGGGAGCTGTTTTTT

clone_size: .
v_call: TRBV27
cdr3_length: 15
j_call: TRBJ2-6
d_call: TRBD1
cdr3_aa: CATRQGLSGANVLTF
cdr3_nt: TGTGCCACAAGACAGGGTCTCTCTGGGGCCAACGTCCTGACTTTC

clone_size: .
v_call: TRBV7-6
cdr3_length: 20
j_call: TRBJ2-6
d_call: TRBD1
cdr3_aa: CASSLGRTGQGFSGANVLTF
cdr3_nt: TGTGCCAGCAGCTTAGGGAGAACGGGACAGGGCTTCTCTGGGGCCAACGTCCTGACTTTC

clone_size: once
v_call: TRBV15
cdr3_length: 17
j_call: TRBJ1-3
d_call: .
cdr3_aa: CATSREGWQGSGYTIYF
cdr3_nt: TGTGCCACCAGCAGAGAAGGTTGGCAGGGGTCCGGATACACCATATATTTT

clone_size: .
v_call: TRBV2
cdr3_length: 12
j_call: TRBJ2-7
d_call: .
cdr3_aa: CASSDDSYEQYF
cdr3_nt: TGTGCCAGCAGTGACGACAGCTACGAGCAGTACTTC

clone_size: .
v_call: TRBV4-3
cdr3_length: 13
j_call: TRBJ2-7
d_call: .
cdr3_aa: CASSPVVSYEQYF
cdr3_nt: TGCGCCAGCAGCCCCGTCGTGTCTTACGAGCAGTACTTC

clone_size: .
v_call: TRBV28
cdr3_length: 15
j_call: TRBJ2-3
d_call: TRBD2
cdr3_aa: CASRGFLAGTDTQYF
cdr3_nt: TGTGCCAGCAGGGGTTTCCTAGCGGGCACAGATACGCAGTATTTT

clone_size: .
v_call: TRBV27
cdr3_length: 11
j_call: TRBJ1-2
d_call: .
cdr3_aa: CASFGQKGYTF
cdr3_nt: TGTGCCAGCTTCGGACAGAAGGGCTACACCTTC

clone_size: .
v_call: TRBV9
cdr3_length: 15
j_call: TRBJ2-3
d_call: .
cdr3_aa: CASSVRTEITDTQYF
cdr3_nt: TGTGCCAGCAGCGTGAGGACTGAAATCACAGATACGCAGTATTTT

clone_size: .
v_call: TRBV6-6
cdr3_length: 16
j_call: TRBJ2-6
d_call: TRBD1
cdr3_aa: CASVQGFLSGANVLTF
cdr3_nt: TGTGCCAGCGTACAGGGGTTCCTATCTGGGGCCAACGTCCTGACTTTC

clone_size: .
v_call: TRBV11-2
cdr3_length: 17
j_call: TRBJ2-1
d_call: TRBD2
cdr3_aa: CASSLPGGGGMGHEQFF
cdr3_nt: TGTGCCAGCAGCTTACCCGGGGGGGGCGGCATGGGACATGAGCAGTTCTTC

clone_size: .
v_call: TRBV11-2
cdr3_length: 14
j_call: TRBJ2-1
d_call: .
cdr3_aa: CASSPYEKNNEQFF
cdr3_nt: TGTGCCAGCAGCCCCTACGAAAAAAACAATGAGCAGTTCTTC

clone_size: .
v_call: TRBV7-2
cdr3_length: 18
j_call: TRBJ2-3
d_call: TRBD2
cdr3_aa: CASSLGVGSGRITDTQYF
cdr3_nt: TGTGCCAGCAGCTTAGGGGTAGGCAGCGGGAGAATCACAGATACGCAGTATTTT

clone_size: .
v_call: TRBV6-5
cdr3_length: 14
j_call: TRBJ2-1
d_call: .
cdr3_aa: CASSPGHSYNEQFF
cdr3_nt: TGTGCCAGCAGCCCGGGACACTCCTACAATGAGCAGTTCTTC

clone_size: .
v_call: TRBV28
cdr3_length: 16
j_call: TRBJ2-1
d_call: TRBD2
cdr3_aa: CASSLLTGLAVNEQFF
cdr3_nt: TGTGCCAGCAGTTTATTAACCGGACTAGCGGTTAATGAGCAGTTCTTC